This entry is about one T cell receptor beta chain. This record belongs to a study of blood T cell repertoires in COVID-19. Study in general: Acute and convalescent COVID-19 specimens originated in the United States, Italy and Spain. In each case, the material was cDNA or gDNA derived from T cells, B-cell-depleted T cells, or PBMCs.

As processed by the authors: Reference gene primers were amplified, and this amplification served to estimate nucleated cell counts. Assay used: immunoSEQ multiplex PCR; TCRdb lists only in-frame clones, some missing. The V and J calls and clone size were taken over from that table, and D and trimming were inferred from the DNA. The repertoire consists of 13,000 or so clones, with roughly 93% occurring once and the leading ten covering around 13%. Trimming removed 0 bases from V and 4 bases from J, with 10 bases in between. Germline values: CDR1 GTSNPN, CDR2 SVGIG (reference sequence). The CDR3 extends over 15 amino acids.

This sequence originates from a human donor in a cohort sampled during active COVID-19. Sequencing was done on a sample of peripheral blood. The J gene is TRBJ1-6, the V gene TRBV30, with unresolved D. CDR3 sequence reads: CAWSVLVQYNSPLHF. CDR3 in DNA: TGTGCCTGGAGTGTACTAGTACAGTATAATTCACCCCTCCACTTT.